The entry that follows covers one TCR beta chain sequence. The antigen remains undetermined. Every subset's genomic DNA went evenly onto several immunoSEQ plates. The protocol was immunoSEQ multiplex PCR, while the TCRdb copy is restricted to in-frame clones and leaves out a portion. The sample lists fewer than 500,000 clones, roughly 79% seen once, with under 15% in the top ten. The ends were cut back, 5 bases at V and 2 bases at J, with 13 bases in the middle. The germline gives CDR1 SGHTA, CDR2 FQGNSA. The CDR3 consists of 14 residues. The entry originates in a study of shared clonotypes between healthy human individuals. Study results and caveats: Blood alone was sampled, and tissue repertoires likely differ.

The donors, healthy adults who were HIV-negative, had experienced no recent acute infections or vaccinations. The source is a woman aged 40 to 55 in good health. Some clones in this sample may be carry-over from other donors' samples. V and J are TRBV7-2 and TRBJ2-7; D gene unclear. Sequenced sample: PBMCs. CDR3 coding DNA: TGTGCCAGCAGCCTATATAACCGGGCCTACGAGCAGTACTTC. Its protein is CASSLYNRAYEQYF.